This T cell receptor beta chain was retrieved from a study of Ad26.COV2.S vaccination and SARS-CoV-2 variants. As for the study in general: Participant was drawn from the COV1001 Ad26.COV2.S trial arm.

TCRdb's copy holds only in-frame clones and misses some; the assay was immunoSEQ multiplex PCR. The table records about 330,000 clones, 90% of them present only once. Treatment noted: 15 to 20 received Ad26.COV2.S at low or high dose, single or two shots; about 5 received placebo; per-sample allocation not given. After the first vaccine or placebo injection, samples were drawn on day 63. It was an adult aged 18-55 years in Boston who was the donor. The receptor comes from a person aged 18-60 years who received the Ad26.COV2.S COVID-19 vaccine or a placebo. The specimen comprised peripheral blood, sampled in a trial of Ad26.COV2.S vaccine versus placebo.

CDR3 region: CATSSRAGTYNQPQHF. CDR3 nucleotide sequence: TGTGCCACCAGCAGTAGGGCGGGCACCTACAATCAGCCCCAGCATTTT. The chain uses TRBV15 and TRBJ1-5; D is unclear. The CDR3 is 16 residues long. With 3 bases removed from V and 3 bases from J, the gap between germline ends came to 15 bases. Germline CDR1 reads LNHNV; CDR2 reads YYDKDF (reference sequence).